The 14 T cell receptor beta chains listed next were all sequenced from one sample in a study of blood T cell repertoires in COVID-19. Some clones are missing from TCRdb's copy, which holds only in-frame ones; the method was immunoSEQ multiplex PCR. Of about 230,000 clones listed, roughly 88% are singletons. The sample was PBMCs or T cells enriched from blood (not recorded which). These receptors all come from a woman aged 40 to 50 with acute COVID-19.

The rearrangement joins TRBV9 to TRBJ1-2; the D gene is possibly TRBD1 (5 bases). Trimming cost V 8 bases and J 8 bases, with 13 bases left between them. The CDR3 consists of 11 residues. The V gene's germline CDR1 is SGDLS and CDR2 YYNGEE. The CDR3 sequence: CASRGGDGYTF. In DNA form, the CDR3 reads TGTGCCAGTAGGGGAGGGGACGGCTACACCTTC.

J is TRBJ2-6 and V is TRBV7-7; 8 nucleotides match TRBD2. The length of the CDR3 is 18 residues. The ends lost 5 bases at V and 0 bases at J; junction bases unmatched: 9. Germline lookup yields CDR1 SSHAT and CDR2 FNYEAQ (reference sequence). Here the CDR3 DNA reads TGTGCCAGCAGCCCTCGGGGGGGGCCAAGCTCTGGGGCCAACGTCCTGACTTTC. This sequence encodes CASSPRGGPSSGANVLTF.

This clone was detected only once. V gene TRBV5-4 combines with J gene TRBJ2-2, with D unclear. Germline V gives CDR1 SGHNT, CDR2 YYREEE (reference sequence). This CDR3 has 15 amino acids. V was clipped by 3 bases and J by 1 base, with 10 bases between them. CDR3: CASSYLSVNTGELFF. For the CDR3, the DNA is TGTGCCAGCAGCTATCTATCCGTGAACACCGGGGAGCTGTTTTTT.

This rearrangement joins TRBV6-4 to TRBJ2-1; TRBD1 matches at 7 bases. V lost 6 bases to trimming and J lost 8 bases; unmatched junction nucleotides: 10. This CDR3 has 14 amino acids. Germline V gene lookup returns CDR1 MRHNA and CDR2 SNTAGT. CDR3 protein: CASRSTIQGDEQFF. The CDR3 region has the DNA TGTGCCAGCAGGAGTACTATCCAGGGGGATGAGCAGTTCTTC.

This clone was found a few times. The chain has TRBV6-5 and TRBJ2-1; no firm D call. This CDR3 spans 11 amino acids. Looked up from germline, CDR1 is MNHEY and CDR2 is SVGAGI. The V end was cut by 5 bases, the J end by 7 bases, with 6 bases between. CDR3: CASSTLNEQFF. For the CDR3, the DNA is TGTGCCAGCAGTACTCTAAATGAGCAGTTCTTC.

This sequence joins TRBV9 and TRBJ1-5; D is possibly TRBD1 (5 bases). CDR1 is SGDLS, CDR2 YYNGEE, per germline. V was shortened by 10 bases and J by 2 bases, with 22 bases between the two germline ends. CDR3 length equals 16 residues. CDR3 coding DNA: TGTGCCTGTCAGGCAGGGCGCGAGAATGGCAATCAGCCCCAGCATTTT. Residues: CACQAGRENGNQPQHF. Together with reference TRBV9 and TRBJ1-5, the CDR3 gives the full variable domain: DSGVTQTPKHLITATGQRVTLRCSPRSGDLSVYWYQQSLDQGLQFLIQYYNGEERAKGNILERFSAQQFPDLHSELNLSSLELGDSALYFCACQAGRENGNQPQHFGDGTRLSIL.

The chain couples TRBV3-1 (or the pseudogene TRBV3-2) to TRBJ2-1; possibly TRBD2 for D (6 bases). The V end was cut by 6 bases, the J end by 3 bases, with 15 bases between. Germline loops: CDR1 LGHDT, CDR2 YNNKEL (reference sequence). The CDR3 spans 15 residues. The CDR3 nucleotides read TGTGCCAGCAGTCAATCGGGGAGGCACTACAATGAGCAGTTCTTC. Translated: CASSQSGRHYNEQFF.

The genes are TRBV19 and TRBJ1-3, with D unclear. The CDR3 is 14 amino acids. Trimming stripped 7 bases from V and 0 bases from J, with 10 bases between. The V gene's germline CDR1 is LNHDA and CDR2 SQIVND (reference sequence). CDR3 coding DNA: TGTGCCAGTAAATCTTTTTCCTCTGGAAACACCATATATTTT. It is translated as CASKSFSSGNTIYF.

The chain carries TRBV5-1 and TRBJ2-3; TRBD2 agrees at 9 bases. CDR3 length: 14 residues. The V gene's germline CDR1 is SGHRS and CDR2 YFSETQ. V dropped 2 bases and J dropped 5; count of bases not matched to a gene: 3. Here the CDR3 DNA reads TGCGCCAGCAGCTTTAGCGGGAGTGGAGATACGCAGTATTTT. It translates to CASSFSGSGDTQYF.

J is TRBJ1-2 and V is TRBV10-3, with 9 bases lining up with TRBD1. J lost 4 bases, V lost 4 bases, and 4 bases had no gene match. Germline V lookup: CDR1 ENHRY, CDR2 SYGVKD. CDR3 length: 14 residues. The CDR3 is CAISGGQGSYGYTF. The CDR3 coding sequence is TGTGCCATCAGTGGGGGACAGGGCTCCTATGGCTACACCTTC.

The CDR3: CASSLLGKGYGYTF. CDR3 bases: TGTGCCAGCAGCTTGCTGGGGAAGGGGTATGGCTACACCTTC. The chain couples TRBV5-6 to TRBJ1-2, with D perhaps matching TRBD1 (5 bases). CDR3 length equals 14 residues. V was trimmed by 1 base and J by 5 bases, leaving 12 bases between them. CDR1 is SGHDT, CDR2 YYEEEE, per germline.

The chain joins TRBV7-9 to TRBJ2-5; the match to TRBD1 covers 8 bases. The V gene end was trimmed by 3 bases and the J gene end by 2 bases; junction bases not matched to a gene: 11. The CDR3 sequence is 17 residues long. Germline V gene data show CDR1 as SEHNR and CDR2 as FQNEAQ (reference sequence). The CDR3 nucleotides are TGTGCCAGCAGCTTCCGGGGACAGGCGACAGATCAAGAGACCCAGTACTTC. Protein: CASSFRGQATDQETQYF.

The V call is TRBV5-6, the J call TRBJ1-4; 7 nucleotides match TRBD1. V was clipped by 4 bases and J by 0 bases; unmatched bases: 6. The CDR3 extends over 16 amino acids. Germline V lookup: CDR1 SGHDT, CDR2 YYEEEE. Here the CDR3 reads CASSLDRFATNEKLFF. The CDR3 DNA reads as TGTGCCAGCAGCCTGGACAGGTTTGCAACTAATGAAAAACTGTTTTTT.

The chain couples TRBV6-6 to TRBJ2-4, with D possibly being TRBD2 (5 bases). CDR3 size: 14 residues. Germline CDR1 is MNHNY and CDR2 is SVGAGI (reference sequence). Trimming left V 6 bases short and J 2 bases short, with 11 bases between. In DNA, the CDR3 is TGTGCCAGCAGCGCGGGCGCGTCCAAAAACATTCAGTACTTC. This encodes CASSAGASKNIQYF.